A single sample is the source of the 22 T cell receptor beta chains below, sequenced in a study of blood T cell repertoires in COVID-19. Using immunoSEQ multiplex PCR, the repertoire was profiled, and TCRdb retains in-frame clones only, with some absent. The sample records roughly 34,000 clones, roughly 77% being singletons. The sample taken for sequencing was peripheral blood. Every receptor here comes from a man older than 75 with active or convalescent COVID-19.

This clone occurred once. The chain couples TRBV10-1 to TRBJ2-1; 12 positions agree with TRBD1. The CDR3 is 18 residues long. Trimming cost V 7 bases and J 2 bases; bases outside gene matches: 12. Germline CDR1 WNHNN, CDR2 SYGVQD (reference sequence). The CDR3 reads CASKGRDRGPRTYNEQFF. The CDR3 coding sequence is TGCGCCAGCAAAGGAAGGGACAGGGGGCCGAGGACCTACAATGAGCAGTTCTTC.

This chain joins TRBV25-1 and TRBJ1-4, with 8 bases fitting TRBD1. CDR3 length: 14 amino acids. Trimming cost V 6 bases and J 4 bases; bases outside gene matches: 4. Germline loops: CDR1 MGHDK, CDR2 SYGVNS. DNA for the CDR3: TGTGCCAGCAGCAGGACAGGGTATAATGAAAAACTGTTTTTT. As protein: CASSRTGYNEKLFF. The full variable domain, its missing parts supplied by reference TRBV25-1 and TRBJ1-4, is EADIYQTPRYLVIGTGKKITLECSQTMGHDKMYWYQQDPGMELHLIHYSYGVNSTEKGDLSSESTVSRIRTEHFPLTLESARPSHTSQYLCASSRTGYNEKLFFGSGTQLSVL.

This rearrangement joins TRBV3-1 (or the pseudogene TRBV3-2) to TRBJ1-5; D is perhaps TRBD1 (6 bases). CDR3 length equals 14 residues. Trimming pared 0 bases from V and 10 bases from J, leaving 13 bases between. Germline V lookup: CDR1 LGHDT, CDR2 YNNKEL (reference sequence). The CDR3 DNA follows: TGTGCCAGCAGCCAAGAGGGGACAAATGGACCCCAGCATTTT. It codes for CASSQEGTNGPQHF.

For the CDR3, the DNA is TGTGCCAGCAGTTACCTGTACGAGCAGTACTTC. Protein product: CASSYLYEQYF. The genes are TRBV6-2 or TRBV6-3 and TRBJ2-7; D remains ambiguous. V was shortened by 2 bases and J by 4 bases, with 3 bases between the two germline ends. The CDR3 extends over 11 amino acids. Per the germline V gene, CDR1 is MNHEY and CDR2 is SVGEGT.

The CDR3 DNA is TGTGCCAGCACCCCGACAGGGAAGCAGTTCTTC. This encodes CASTPTGKQFF. The chain couples TRBV5-8 to TRBJ2-1; 7 positions agree with TRBD1. There are 11 residues in the CDR3. Losses at the gene ends were 6 bases for V and 11 bases for J; bases not matched to a gene: 5. Germline V lookup: CDR1 SGHTS, CDR2 YDEGEE.

J is TRBJ2-1 and V is TRBV7-9, with D hard to call. With 5 bases removed from V and 5 bases from J, the gap between germline ends came to 22 bases. Per germline, CDR1 SEHNR and CDR2 FQNEAQ (reference sequence). This CDR3 has 17 amino acids. The CDR3 sequence is CASSQLAGTRLDNEQFF. In DNA form, the CDR3 reads TGTGCCAGCAGCCAATTAGCTGGCACGAGATTGGACAATGAGCAGTTCTTC.

V is TRBV18 and J is TRBJ2-7; 7 bases are shared with TRBD2. This CDR3 region has 14 residues. Germline lookup yields CDR1 KGHSH and CDR2 LQKENI. J lost 0 bases, V lost 5 bases, and 4 bases had no gene match. In DNA form, the CDR3 reads TGTGCCAGCTCAGCGGGGGTGGGCTCCTACGAGCAGTACTTC. Amino acid sequence: CASSAGVGSYEQYF.

CDR3 DNA: TGTGCCAGCAGCCCGCGGACAGGGCCGAACACTGAAGCTTTCTTT. Its protein product is CASSPRTGPNTEAFF. The chain is built from TRBV9 and TRBJ1-1; 8 nucleotides line up with TRBD1. J lost 1 base, V lost 4 bases, and 6 bases had no gene match. This CDR3 comprises 15 residues. Germline CDR1 is SGDLS and CDR2 is YYNGEE.

The chain joins TRBV28 to TRBJ2-7; a possible D gene is TRBD2 (6 bases). V was clipped by 3 bases and J by 5 bases, with 14 bases between them. CDR1 and CDR2 (germline): MDHEN, SYDVKM. The CDR3 is 14 residues long. CDR3 coding DNA: TGTGCCAGCAGTTTTGTTGGAGGGGAGGACGAGCAGTACTTC. This encodes CASSFVGGEDEQYF.

The chain joins TRBV7-9 to TRBJ2-7, with TRBD2 matching 11 bases. Germline V gives CDR1 SEHNR, CDR2 FQNEAQ (reference sequence). The V gene end was trimmed by 4 bases and the J gene end by 6 bases; junction bases not matched to a gene: 8. This CDR3 has 15 residues. The CDR3 region is CASSSLAGERSEQYF. In DNA, the CDR3 is TGTGCCAGCAGCTCACTAGCGGGAGAGCGGTCCGAGCAGTACTTC.

The chain employs TRBV9 and TRBJ2-6; 10 bases line up with TRBD2. The V and J ends lost 4 bases and 1 base, in that order; junction bases with no gene match: 14. The CDR3 is 20 residues long. Per germline, CDR1 SGDLS and CDR2 YYNGEE. This CDR3 reads CASSKRGLLAGLSGANVLTF. The CDR3 DNA follows: TGTGCCAGCAGCAAACGCGGGTTACTAGCGGGATTGTCTGGGGCCAACGTCCTGACTTTC.

The chain couples TRBV5-8 to TRBJ2-5, with TRBD2 identical over 8 bases. Germline-derived CDR1 and CDR2 are SGHTS and YDEGEE. With V trimmed by 1 base and J by 5 bases, 7 bases remained unmatched. The CDR3 extends over 15 amino acids. CDR3 amino acids: CASSLLSGRAETQYF. In DNA form, the CDR3 reads TGTGCCAGCAGCTTGCTGAGCGGGAGAGCCGAGACCCAGTACTTC. Based on the CDR3 plus reference TRBV5-8 and TRBJ2-5, the full variable domain is EAGVTQSPTHLIKTRGQQATLRCSPISGHTSVYWYQQALGLGLQFLLWYDEGEERNRGNFPPRFSGRQFPNYSSELNVNALELEDSALYLCASSLLSGRAETQYFGPGTRLLVL.

The chain is built from TRBV28 and TRBJ1-4; D is undetermined. V was clipped by 8 bases and J by 0 bases, with 10 bases between them. Germline V lookup: CDR1 MDHEN, CDR2 SYDVKM. CDR3 size: 14 residues. The CDR3 sequence is CASGSGATNEKLFF. The CDR3 DNA reads as TGTGCCAGCGGGTCGGGTGCAACTAATGAAAAACTGTTTTTT.

The V call is TRBV27, the J call TRBJ2-7; TRBD2 aligns across 9 bases. This CDR3 contains 13 residues. After removal of 7 bases from V and 7 bases from J, the junction contained 8 bases not matched to a gene. The V gene's germline CDR1 is MNHEY and CDR2 SMNVEV (reference sequence). CDR3 bases: TGTGCCAGCATGGTAGCGGGAGCGCGGGAGCAGTACTTC. Translating it yields CASMVAGAREQYF.

This clone has a handful of counts. The genes are TRBV18 and TRBJ2-1, with TRBD1 identical over 8 bases. Germline V gene data show CDR1 as KGHSH and CDR2 as LQKENI. Trimming removed 2 bases from V and 0 bases from J; junction bases left unmatched: 0. The CDR3 sequence is 15 residues long. The CDR3 region has the DNA TGTGCCAGCTCACCAGGACAGGGCTCCTACAATGAGCAGTTCTTC. Translated: CASSPGQGSYNEQFF. Full variable domain (remainder filled in from reference TRBV18 and TRBJ2-1): NAGVMQNPRHLVRRRGQEARLRCSPMKGHSHVYWYRQLPEEGLKFMVYLQKENIIDESGMPKERFSAEFPKEGPSILRIQQVVRGDSAAYFCASSPGQGSYNEQFFGPGTRLTVL.

CDR3 nucleotides: TGTGCCAGCAGCTTTCAAGGGGGCTCTGGAAACACCATATATTTT. This sequence encodes CASSFQGGSGNTIYF. V and J are TRBV11-2 and TRBJ1-3; D possibly corresponds to TRBD1 (6 bases). CDR1 is SGHAT and CDR2 is FQNNGV in the germline V gene. The CDR3 spans 15 residues. Trimming shortened V by 3 bases and J by 0 bases, and 9 bases separated the two germline ends.

This chain links TRBV13 with TRBJ1-4; D is perhaps TRBD1 (6 bases). Trimming left V 4 bases short and J 4 bases short, with 16 bases between. Germline V gene sequence: CDR1 PRHDT, CDR2 FYEKMQ (reference sequence). The CDR3 spans 16 residues. The CDR3: CASSSAGAQDNEKLFF. CDR3 nucleotides: TGTGCCAGCAGCTCAGCAGGGGCCCAAGATAATGAAAAACTGTTTTTT.

The V call is TRBV19, the J call TRBJ2-1; 9 bases line up with TRBD2. CDR1 and CDR2 (germline): LNHDA, SQIVND (reference sequence). The J segment lost 5 bases and the V segment lost 1 base, leaving 18 bases of the junction unmatched. The CDR3 contains 20 residues. The CDR3 bases are TGTGCCAGTAGTATAGGGATTCTGGGACTAGCCCAAGGGAGGGACAATGAGCAGTTCTTC. This translates into CASSIGILGLAQGRDNEQFF.

This chain uses TRBV28 with TRBJ1-2; the match to TRBD1 covers 7 bases. CDR1 is MDHEN, CDR2 SYDVKM, per germline. The J segment lost 5 bases and the V segment lost 4 bases, leaving 10 bases of the junction unmatched. The CDR3 sequence is 15 residues long. The CDR3 protein is CASSSYRGGRYGYTF. The CDR3, as DNA: TGTGCCAGCAGTTCGTACAGGGGTGGAAGGTATGGCTACACCTTC.

The chain recombines TRBV13 with TRBJ1-4, with no clear D. Germline V gene sequence: CDR1 PRHDT, CDR2 FYEKMQ (reference sequence). The V and J ends lost 3 bases and 7 bases respectively, with 6 bases between them. The CDR3 loop spans 12 amino acids. The CDR3 DNA is TGTGCCAGCAGCTTCGGGTCTGAAAAACTGTTTTTT. As protein: CASSFGSEKLFF. Complete variable domain (other parts from reference TRBV13 and TRBJ1-4): AAGVIQSPRHLIKEKRETATLKCYPIPRHDTVYWYQQGPGQDPQFLISFYEKMQSDKGSIPDRFSAQQFSDYHSELNMSSLELGDSALYFCASSFGSEKLFFGSGTQLSVL.

This clone was seen once. The chain links TRBV3-1 (or the pseudogene TRBV3-2) to TRBJ1-2; a weak D match, TRBD1 (6 bases). CDR3 length: 13 amino acids. Germline V CDR1 and CDR2: LGHDT, YNNKEL (reference sequence). Trimming cost V 2 bases and J 7 bases, with 11 bases left between them. The CDR3 DNA reads as TGTGCCAGCAGCCAAACAGGGTGGGGTGGCTACACCTTC. It is translated as CASSQTGWGGYTF.

This clone is labeled as medium-sized. The J gene is TRBJ1-2, the V gene TRBV30; the D gene is possibly TRBD1 (6 bases). The CDR3 covers 12 residues. V was shortened by 3 bases and J by 5 bases, with 10 bases between the two germline ends. The germline V gene has CDR1 GTSNPN and CDR2 SVGIG (reference sequence). The CDR3 loop reads CAWSSGQYGYTF. The CDR3 nucleotides are TGTGCCTGGAGCTCAGGACAGTATGGCTACACCTTC.